The 5 T cell receptor beta chains in this list originate from one sample, sequenced in a study of T cells in Graves' hyperthyroidism and ophthalmopathy. Template material for amplifying TCR beta CDR3 regions consisted of RNA transcripts. The TCR CDR3 was amplified in a first-round RT-PCR using the HTBI primer set. TCRdb used MiXCR to reprocess the multiplex PCR reads, holding one entry per CDR3 protein. The table lists about 840,000 distinct CDR3 sequences, around 39% of them singletons, with 7.5% to 9.5% in the top ten. The source material was blood. These receptors all stem from a young man with Graves' hyperthyroidism.

The V call is TRBV7-6, the J call TRBJ2-2, with D unresolved. Germline CDR1 and CDR2: SGHVS and FNYEAQ. The V end was cut by 3 bases, the J end by 6 bases, with 14 bases between. The CDR3 contains 15 residues. CDR3 loop: CASSLGSHYAGELFF. The DNA for the CDR3 is TGTGCCAGCAGCTTGGGGTCCCACTACGCCGGGGAGCTGTTTTTT.

The rearrangement links TRBV4-3 to TRBJ1-5; the match to TRBD1 covers 8 bases. Germline-derived CDR1 and CDR2 are LGHNA and YSLEER. Trimming removed 1 base from V and 6 bases from J; junction bases left unmatched: 5. The CDR3 loop spans 15 amino acids. The CDR3 reads CASSQVDRASQPQHF. DNA for the CDR3: TGCGCCAGCAGCCAAGTGGACAGGGCAAGTCAGCCCCAGCATTTT.

This clonotype was recorded at least ten times. This chain connects TRBV10-3 to TRBJ1-2; tentative D call: TRBD1 (6 bases). The CDR3 is made up of 12 amino acids. CDR1 ENHRY and CDR2 SYGVKD come from the germline V gene. The V gene lost 8 bases and the J gene lost 2 bases, with 9 bases spanning the gap. The CDR3 loop is CAIGTGNYGYTF. The CDR3 nucleotides read TGTGCCATCGGAACAGGGAACTATGGCTACACCTTC.

This clonotype was counted many times. This chain links TRBV5-1 with TRBJ1-2, with D possibly TRBD1 on 5 matching bases. The CDR3 covers 15 residues. With 1 base removed from V and 4 bases from J, the gap between germline ends came to 14 bases. Germline loops: CDR1 SGHRS, CDR2 YFSETQ. This chain's CDR3 is CASSLLAGAFYGYTF. As DNA, the CDR3 is TGCGCCAGCAGCTTGTTGGCCGGGGCTTTCTATGGCTACACCTTC.

The rearrangement joins TRBV20-1 to TRBJ2-7, with 7 bases fitting TRBD2. V was pared by 8 bases and J by 3 bases, with 10 bases of the junction left unmatched. The CDR3 covers 13 residues. Per germline, CDR1 DFQATT and CDR2 SNEGSKA (reference sequence). CDR3: CSMVGREFYEQYF. CDR3 DNA: TGCAGTATGGTTGGGCGGGAGTTCTACGAGCAGTACTTC.